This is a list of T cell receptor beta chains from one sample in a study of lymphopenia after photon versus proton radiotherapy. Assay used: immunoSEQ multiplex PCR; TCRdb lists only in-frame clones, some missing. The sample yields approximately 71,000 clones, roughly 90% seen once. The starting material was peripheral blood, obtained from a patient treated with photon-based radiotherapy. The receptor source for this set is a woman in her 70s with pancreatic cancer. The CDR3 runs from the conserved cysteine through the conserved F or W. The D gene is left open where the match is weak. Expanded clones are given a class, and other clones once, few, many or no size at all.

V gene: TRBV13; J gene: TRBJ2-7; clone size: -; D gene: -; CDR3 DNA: TGTGCCAGCAGCTTAGGACGGCGAGGGGACGAGCAGTACTTC; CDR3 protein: CASSLGRRGDEQYF
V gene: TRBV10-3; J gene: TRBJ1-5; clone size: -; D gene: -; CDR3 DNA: TGTGCCATCAGTGAGGGGTCTACCCCGGGTCAGCCCCAGCATTTT; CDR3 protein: CAISEGSTPGQPQHF
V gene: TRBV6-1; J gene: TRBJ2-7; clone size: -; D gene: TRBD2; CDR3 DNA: TGTGCCAGCACCGTCGGGTCTAGCGGGTCCTACGAGCAGTACTTC; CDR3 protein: CASTVGSSGSYEQYF
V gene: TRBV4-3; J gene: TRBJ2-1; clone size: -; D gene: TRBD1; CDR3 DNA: TGCGCCAGCAGCCAAGATCGGGACAGCTACAATGAGCAGTTCTTC; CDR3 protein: CASSQDRDSYNEQFF
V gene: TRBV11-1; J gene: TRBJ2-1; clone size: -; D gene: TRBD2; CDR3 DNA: TGTGCCAGCAGCTCCCGCCGGGTCGGGAGGTCCAGTGAGCAGTTCTTC; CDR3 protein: CASSSRRVGRSSEQFF
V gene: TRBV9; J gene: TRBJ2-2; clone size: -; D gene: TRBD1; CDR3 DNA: TGTGCCAGCAGCGCACAGGGGGCGCTCAACACCGGGGAGCTGTTTTTT; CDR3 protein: CASSAQGALNTGELFF
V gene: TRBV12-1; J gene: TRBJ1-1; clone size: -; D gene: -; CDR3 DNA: TGTGCCAGCAGCGTAGGACCCATGAACACTGAAGCTTTCTTT; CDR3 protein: CASSVGPMNTEAFF
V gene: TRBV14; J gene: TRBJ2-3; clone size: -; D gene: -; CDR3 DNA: TGTGCCAGCAGCGACAGGAGTTGGTCAGATACGCAGTATTTT; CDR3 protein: CASSDRSWSDTQYF
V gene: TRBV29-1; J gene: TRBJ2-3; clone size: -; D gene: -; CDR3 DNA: TGCAGCGTCTCTGGGGGTACAGATACGCAGTATTTT; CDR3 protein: CSVSGGTDTQYF
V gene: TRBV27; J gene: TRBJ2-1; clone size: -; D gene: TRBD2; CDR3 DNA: TGTGCCAGCAGTGAGGAGAGACTAGCGGATTACAATGAGCAGTTCTTC; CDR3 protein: CASSEERLADYNEQFF
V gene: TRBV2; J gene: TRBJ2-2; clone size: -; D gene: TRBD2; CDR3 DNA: TGTGCCAGCAGTGTACTAGCGGGAGGGAGCGGGGAGCTGTTTTTT; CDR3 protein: CASSVLAGGSGELFF
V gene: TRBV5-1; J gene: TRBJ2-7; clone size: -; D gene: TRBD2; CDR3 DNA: TGCGCCAGCAGCCAAGGCGGGAGGGCCGAGCAGTACTTC; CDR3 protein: CASSQGGRAEQYF
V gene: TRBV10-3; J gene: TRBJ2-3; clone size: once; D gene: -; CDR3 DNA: TGTGCCATCAGTGAGTCCTCGGGACTTTCGACTAGCACAGATACGCAGTATTTT; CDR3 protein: CAISESSGLSTSTDTQYF
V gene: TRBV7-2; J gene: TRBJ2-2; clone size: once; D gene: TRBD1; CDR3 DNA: TGTGCCAGCAGATTCGACAGGGGCTCCCCCGGGGAGCTGTTTTTT; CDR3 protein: CASRFDRGSPGELFF
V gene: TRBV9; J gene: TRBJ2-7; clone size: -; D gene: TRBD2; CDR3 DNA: TGTGCCAGCAGCGTCGGCCTAGCGGGAGACGAGCAGTACTTC; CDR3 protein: CASSVGLAGDEQYF
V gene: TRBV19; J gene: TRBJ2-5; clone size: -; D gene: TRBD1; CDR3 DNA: TGTGCCAGTAGTGCTCGGACAGGGGCTAAAGAGACCCAGTACTTC; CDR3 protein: CASSARTGAKETQYF
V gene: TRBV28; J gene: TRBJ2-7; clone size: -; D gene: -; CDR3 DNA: TGTGCCAGCAGTAAATTCAGTGGTAGCTCCTACGAGCAGTACTTC; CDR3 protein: CASSKFSGSSYEQYF
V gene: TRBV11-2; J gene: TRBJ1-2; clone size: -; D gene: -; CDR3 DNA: TGTGCCAGCAGCCCCCAGAGACGTTACACCTTC; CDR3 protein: CASSPQRRYTF
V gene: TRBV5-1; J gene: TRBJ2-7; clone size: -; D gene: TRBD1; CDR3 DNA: TGCGCCAGCAGCTTGTGGACAGGGGGAGACGAGCAGTACTTC; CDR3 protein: CASSLWTGGDEQYF
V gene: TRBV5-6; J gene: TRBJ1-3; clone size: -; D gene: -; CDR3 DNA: TGTGCCAGCAGCTTGGTCTCCTCTGGAAACACCATATATTTT; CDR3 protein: CASSLVSSGNTIYF
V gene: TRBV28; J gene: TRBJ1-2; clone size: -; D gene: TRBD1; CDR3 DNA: TGTGCCAGTTGCCTTGGACAGGGGGTTTATGGCTACACCTTC; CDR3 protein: CASCLGQGVYGYTF
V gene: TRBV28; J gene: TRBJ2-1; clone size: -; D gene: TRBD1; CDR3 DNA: TGTGCCAGCAGCCCACCCACAGGGGCAAGGCCCTCAGGGGATGGTGAGCAGTTCTTC; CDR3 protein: CASSPPTGARPSGDGEQFF
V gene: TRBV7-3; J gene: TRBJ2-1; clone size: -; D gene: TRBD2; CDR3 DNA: TGTGCCAGCAGCTTACTAGCGGGAGGTAATGGAAATGAGCAGTTCTTC; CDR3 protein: CASSLLAGGNGNEQFF
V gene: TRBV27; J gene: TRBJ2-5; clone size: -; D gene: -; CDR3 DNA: TGTGCCAGCAGTCCCTTGGGGGAGCGGGTGAAGACCCAGTACTTC; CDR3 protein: CASSPLGERVKTQYF
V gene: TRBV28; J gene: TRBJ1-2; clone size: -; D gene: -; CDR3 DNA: TGTGCCAGCAGTTTACCCCCAAGTAGCTACTATGGCTACACCTTC; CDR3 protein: CASSLPPSSYYGYTF
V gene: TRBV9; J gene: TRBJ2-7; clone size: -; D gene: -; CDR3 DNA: TGTGCCAGCAGCGTTGGGCCAGGGACCCCTACGCGCGAGCAGTACTTC; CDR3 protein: CASSVGPGTPTREQYF
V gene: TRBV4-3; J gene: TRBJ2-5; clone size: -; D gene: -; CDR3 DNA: TGCGCCAGCAGCCAAGATCGGGGCTTGGCGGCCCAGTACTTC; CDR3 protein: CASSQDRGLAAQYF
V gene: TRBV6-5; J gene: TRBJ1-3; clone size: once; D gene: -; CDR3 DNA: TGTGCCAGCAGTTACTCTCGAGGAAACACCATATATTTT; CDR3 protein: CASSYSRGNTIYF
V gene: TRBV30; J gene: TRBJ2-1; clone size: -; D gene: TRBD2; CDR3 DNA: TGTGCCTGGAGGGGTCCGTGGGGGGGCTCCTACAATGAGCAGTTCTTC; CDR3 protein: CAWRGPWGGSYNEQFF
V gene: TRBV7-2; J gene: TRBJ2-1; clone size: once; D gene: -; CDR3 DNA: TGTGCCAGCAGCTCCACTGCTATGGTGGGAGAAGTGAATGAGCAGTTCTTC; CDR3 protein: CASSSTAMVGEVNEQFF
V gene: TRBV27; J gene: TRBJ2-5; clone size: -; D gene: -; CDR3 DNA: TGTGCCAGCGGGGGGCGCAGGGAGACCCAGTACTTC; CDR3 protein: CASGGRRETQYF
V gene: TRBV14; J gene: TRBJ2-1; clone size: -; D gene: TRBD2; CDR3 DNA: TGTGCCAGCAGCCAACTAGCGGGATCCTACAATGAGCAGTTCTTC; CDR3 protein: CASSQLAGSYNEQFF
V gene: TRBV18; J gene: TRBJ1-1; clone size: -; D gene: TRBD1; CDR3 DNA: TGTGCCAGCTCACCACAACCAGGGGACAGTGAAGCTTTCTTT; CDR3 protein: CASSPQPGDSEAFF
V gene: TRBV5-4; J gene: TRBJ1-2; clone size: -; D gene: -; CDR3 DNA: TGTGCCACCTCGTCCCGAGGGGCTGGCGTGGATGGAACCTTC; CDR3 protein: CATSSRGAGVDGTF
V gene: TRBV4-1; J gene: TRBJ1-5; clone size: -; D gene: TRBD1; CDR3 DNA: TGCGCCAGCAGCCAAGTCGGGACAGGGACTGATCAGCCCCAGCATTTT; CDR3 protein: CASSQVGTGTDQPQHF
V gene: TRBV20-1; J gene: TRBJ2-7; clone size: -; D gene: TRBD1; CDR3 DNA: TGCAGTGCCTACAGGGGGAGCGAGCAGTACTTC; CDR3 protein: CSAYRGSEQYF
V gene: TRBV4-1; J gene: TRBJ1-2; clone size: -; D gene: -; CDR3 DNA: TGCGCCAGCAGCCAAGAGCCAACAGAACTCTATGGCTACACCTTC; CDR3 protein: CASSQEPTELYGYTF
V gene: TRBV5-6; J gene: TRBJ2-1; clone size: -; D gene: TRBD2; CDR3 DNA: TGTGCCAGCAGCTTAGGCGGGAGCTCCTACAATGAGCAGTTCTTC; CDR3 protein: CASSLGGSSYNEQFF
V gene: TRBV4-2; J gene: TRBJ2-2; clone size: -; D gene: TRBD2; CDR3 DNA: TGTGCCAGCAGCCAAGATCGGGCGGGAGGGCCTAGTGGGGGCGGGGAGCTGTTTTTT; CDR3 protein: CASSQDRAGGPSGGGELFF
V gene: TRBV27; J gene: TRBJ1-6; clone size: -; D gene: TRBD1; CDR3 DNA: TGTGCCAGCAGTTTTAGGACAGGGTCCTCTAATTCACCCCTCCACTTT; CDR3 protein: CASSFRTGSSNSPLHF
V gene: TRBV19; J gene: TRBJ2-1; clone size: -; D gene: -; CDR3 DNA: TGTGCCAGTAGCAAGGATAGCGTAAACACCTACAATGAGCAGTTCTTC; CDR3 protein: CASSKDSVNTYNEQFF
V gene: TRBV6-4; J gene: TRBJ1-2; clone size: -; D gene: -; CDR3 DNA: TGTGCCAGCAGGGACTCCTACTATGGCTACACCTTC; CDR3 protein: CASRDSYYGYTF
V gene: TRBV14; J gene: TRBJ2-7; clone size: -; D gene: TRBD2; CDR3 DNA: TGTGCCAGCAGCCCATCGACTAGCGGCCACTACGAGCAGTACTTC; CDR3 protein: CASSPSTSGHYEQYF
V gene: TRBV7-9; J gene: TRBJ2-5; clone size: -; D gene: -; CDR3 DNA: TGTGCCAGCAGCTCGGAACAGGACAGTGTGGAGACCCAGTACTTC; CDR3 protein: CASSSEQDSVETQYF
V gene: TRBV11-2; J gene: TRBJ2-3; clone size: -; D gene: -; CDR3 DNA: TGTGCCAGCAGCTTAAGACAGGTCCGCACAGATACGCAGTATTTT; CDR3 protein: CASSLRQVRTDTQYF
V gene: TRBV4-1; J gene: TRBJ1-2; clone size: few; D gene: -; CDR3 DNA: TGCGCCAGCAGCCAAGCCGGGGCTCTCTATGGCTACACCTTC; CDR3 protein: CASSQAGALYGYTF
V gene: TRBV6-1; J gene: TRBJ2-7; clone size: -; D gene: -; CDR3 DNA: TGTGCCAGCAGTGAAGTTGTCGCGGAGCAGTACTTC; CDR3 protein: CASSEVVAEQYF
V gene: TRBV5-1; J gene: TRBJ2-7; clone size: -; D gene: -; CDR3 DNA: TGCGCCAGCAGCTTGGCCGGGGGAGGTTACACCCCCTACGAGCAGTACTTC; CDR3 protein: CASSLAGGGYTPYEQYF
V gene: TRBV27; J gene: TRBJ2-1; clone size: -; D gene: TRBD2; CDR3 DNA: TGTGCCACCTTCACTAGCGGGAGACCCTATGAGCAGTTCTTC; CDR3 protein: CATFTSGRPYEQFF
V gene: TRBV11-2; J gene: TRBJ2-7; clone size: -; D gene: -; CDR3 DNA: TGTGCCAGCAGCCTCGGGAGTCTCTACGAGCAGTACTTC; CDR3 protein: CASSLGSLYEQYF
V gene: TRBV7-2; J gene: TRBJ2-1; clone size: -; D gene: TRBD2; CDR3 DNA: TGTGCCAGCAGCTTAGGACTAGCGGTCTTCTTC; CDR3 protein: CASSLGLAVFF
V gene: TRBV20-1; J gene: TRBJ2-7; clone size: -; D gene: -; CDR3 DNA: TGCAGTGCCGTACGGTCCTACGAGCAGTACTTC; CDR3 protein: CSAVRSYEQYF
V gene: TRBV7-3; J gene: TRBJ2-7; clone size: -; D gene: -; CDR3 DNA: TGTGCCAGCAGCTTAGGGGCAGGGGCCACCTACGAGCAGTACTTC; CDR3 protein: CASSLGAGATYEQYF
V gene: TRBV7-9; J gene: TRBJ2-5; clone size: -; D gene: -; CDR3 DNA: TGTGCCAGCAGCTTAGCCGGTGGTCAGGAGACCCAGTACTTC; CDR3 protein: CASSLAGGQETQYF
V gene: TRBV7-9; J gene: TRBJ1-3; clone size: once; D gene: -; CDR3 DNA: TGTGCCAGCAGCTTGGGACTCAGCTCTGGAAACACCATATATTTT; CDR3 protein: CASSLGLSSGNTIYF
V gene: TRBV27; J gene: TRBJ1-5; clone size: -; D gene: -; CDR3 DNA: TGTGCCAGCAGTTTATCGGCAGGGAATCAGCCCCAGCATTTT; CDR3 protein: CASSLSAGNQPQHF